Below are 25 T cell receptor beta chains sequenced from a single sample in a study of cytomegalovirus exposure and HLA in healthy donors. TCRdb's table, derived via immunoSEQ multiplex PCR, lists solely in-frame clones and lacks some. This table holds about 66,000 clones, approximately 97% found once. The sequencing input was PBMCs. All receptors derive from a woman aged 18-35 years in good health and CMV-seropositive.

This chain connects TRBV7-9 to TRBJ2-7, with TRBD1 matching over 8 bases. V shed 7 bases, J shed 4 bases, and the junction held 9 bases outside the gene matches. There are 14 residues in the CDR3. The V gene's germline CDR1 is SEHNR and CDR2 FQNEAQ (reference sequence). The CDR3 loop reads CASTLGQGAYEQYF. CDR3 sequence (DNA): TGTGCCAGCACCTTGGGGCAGGGGGCTTACGAGCAGTACTTC.

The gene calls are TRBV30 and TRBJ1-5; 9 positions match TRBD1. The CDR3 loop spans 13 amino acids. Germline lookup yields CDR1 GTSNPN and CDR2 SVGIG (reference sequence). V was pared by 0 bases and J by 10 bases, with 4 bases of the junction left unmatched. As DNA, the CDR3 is TGTGCCTGGAGTGTTACAGGGGGCAATCCCCAGCATTTT. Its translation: CAWSVTGGNPQHF.

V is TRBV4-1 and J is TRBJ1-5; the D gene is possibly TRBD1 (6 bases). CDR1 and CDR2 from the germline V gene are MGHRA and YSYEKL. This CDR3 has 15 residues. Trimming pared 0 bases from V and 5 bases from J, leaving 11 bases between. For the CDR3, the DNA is TGCGCCAGCAGCCAAGATCTAGGGGGGGATCAGCCCCAGCATTTT. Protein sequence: CASSQDLGGDQPQHF.

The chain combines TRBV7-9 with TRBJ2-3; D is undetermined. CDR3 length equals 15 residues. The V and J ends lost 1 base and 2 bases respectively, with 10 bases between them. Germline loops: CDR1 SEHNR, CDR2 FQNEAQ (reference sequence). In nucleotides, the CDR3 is TGTGCCAGCAGCTTAGAGGAGTCTCTCACAGATACGCAGTATTTT. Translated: CASSLEESLTDTQYF.

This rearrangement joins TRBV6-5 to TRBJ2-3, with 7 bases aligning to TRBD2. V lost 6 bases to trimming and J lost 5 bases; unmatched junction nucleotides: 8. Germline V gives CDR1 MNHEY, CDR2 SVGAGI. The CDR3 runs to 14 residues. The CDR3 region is CASSRGSSGDTQYF. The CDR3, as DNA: TGTGCCAGCAGCCGCGGCTCTAGCGGAGATACGCAGTATTTT.

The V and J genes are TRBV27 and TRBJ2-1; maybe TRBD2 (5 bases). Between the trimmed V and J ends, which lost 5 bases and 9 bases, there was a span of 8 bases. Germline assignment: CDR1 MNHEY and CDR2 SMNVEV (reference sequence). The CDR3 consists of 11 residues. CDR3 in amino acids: CASSRTGEQFF. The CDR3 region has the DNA TGTGCCAGCAGTAGGACTGGTGAGCAGTTCTTC.

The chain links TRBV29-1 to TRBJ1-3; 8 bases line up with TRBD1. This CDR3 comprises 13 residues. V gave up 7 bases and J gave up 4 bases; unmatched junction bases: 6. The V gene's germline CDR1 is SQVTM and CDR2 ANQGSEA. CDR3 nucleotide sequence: TGCAGCGCCCTGACAGGGGACGGAAACACCATATATTTT. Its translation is CSALTGDGNTIYF.

This chain's CDR3 is CASSPPLRVYEQYF. In DNA form, the CDR3 reads TGTGCCAGCTCACCACCGCTCAGGGTCTACGAGCAGTACTTC. The genes are TRBV18 and TRBJ2-7, with D perhaps TRBD1 (5 bases). Trimming cost V 0 bases and J 3 bases, with 9 bases left between them. The CDR3 consists of 14 residues. The germline V gene encodes CDR1 KGHSH and CDR2 LQKENI.

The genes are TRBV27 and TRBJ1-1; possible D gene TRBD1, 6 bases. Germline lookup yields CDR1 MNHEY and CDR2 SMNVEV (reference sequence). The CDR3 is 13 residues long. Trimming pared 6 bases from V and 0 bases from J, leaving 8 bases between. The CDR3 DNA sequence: TGTGCCAGCAGCCAGGGGCTGAACACTGAAGCTTTCTTT. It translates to CASSQGLNTEAFF.

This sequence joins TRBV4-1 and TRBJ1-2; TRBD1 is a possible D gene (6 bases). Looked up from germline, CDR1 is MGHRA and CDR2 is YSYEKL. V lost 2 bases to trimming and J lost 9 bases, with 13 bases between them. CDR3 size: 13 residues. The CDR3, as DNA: TGCGCCAGCAGCCAATTGAACAGGGCTCGCTACACCTTC. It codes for CASSQLNRARYTF.

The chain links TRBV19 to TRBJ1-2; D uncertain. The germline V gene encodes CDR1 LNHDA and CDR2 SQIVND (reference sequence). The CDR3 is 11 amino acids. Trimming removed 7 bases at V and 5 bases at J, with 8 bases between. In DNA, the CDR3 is TGTGCCAGTACCTCTTCTTATGGCTACACCTTC. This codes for CASTSSYGYTF.

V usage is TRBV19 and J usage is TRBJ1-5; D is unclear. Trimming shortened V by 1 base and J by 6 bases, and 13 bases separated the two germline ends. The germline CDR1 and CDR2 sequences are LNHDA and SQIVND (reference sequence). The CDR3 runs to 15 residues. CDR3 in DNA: TGTGCCAGTAGTATAGGCGGTTTAACGGGTCAGCCCCAGCATTTT. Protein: CASSIGGLTGQPQHF.

The CDR3 protein is CAWSRGGQNNEQFF. The CDR3, as DNA: TGTGCCTGGAGTCGCGGGGGGCAAAACAATGAGCAGTTCTTC. The chain is built from TRBV30 and TRBJ2-1; 8 nucleotides align to TRBD2. Germline CDR1 and CDR2: GTSNPN and SVGIG (reference sequence). The CDR3 has 14 residues. With V trimmed by 2 bases and J by 5 bases, 5 bases remained unmatched.

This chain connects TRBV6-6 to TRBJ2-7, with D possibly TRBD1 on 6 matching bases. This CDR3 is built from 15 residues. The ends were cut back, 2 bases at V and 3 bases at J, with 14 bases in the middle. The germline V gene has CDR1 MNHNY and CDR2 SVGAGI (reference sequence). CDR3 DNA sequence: TGTGCCAGCAGTTACCCGTCGGGGACACGCTACGAGCAGTACTTC. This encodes CASSYPSGTRYEQYF.

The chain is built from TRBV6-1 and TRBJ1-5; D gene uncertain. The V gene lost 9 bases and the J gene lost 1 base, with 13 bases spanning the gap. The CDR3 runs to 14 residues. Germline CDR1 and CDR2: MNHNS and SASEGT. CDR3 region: CASRRVRSNQPQHF. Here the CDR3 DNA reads TGTGCCAGTCGGAGGGTGAGGAGCAATCAGCCCCAGCATTTT.

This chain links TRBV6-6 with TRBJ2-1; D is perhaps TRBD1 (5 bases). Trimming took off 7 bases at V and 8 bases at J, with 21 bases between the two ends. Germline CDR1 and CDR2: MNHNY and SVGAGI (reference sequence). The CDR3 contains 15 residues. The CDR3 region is CASISTSLGLHEQFF. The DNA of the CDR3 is TGTGCCAGCATATCGACTTCCCTGGGGCTCCATGAGCAGTTCTTC.

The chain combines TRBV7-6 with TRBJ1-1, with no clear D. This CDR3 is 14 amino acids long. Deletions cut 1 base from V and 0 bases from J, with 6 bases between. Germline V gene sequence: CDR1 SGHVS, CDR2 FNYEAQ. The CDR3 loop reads CASSLDSMNTEAFF. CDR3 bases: TGTGCCAGCAGCTTAGACAGCATGAACACTGAAGCTTTCTTT.

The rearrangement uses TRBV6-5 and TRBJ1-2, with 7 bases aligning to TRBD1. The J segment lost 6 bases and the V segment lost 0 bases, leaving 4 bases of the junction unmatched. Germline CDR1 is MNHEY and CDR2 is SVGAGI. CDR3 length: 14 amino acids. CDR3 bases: TGTGCCAGCAGTTACTCCCCAGGGGGGCATGGCTACACCTTC. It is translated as CASSYSPGGHGYTF.

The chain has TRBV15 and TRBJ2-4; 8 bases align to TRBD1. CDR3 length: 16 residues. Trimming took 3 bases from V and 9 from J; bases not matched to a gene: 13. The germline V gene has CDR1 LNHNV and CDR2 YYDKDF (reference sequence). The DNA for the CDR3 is TGTGCCACCAGCAGGGAAGGACAGGGATGGGCTGGCATTCAGTACTTC. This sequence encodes CATSREGQGWAGIQYF.

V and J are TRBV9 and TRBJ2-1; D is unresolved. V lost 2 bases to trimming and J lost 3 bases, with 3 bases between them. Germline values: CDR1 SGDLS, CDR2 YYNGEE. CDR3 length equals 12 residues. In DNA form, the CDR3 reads TGTGCCAGCAGCGTGAGCTACAATGAGCAGTTCTTC. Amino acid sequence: CASSVSYNEQFF.

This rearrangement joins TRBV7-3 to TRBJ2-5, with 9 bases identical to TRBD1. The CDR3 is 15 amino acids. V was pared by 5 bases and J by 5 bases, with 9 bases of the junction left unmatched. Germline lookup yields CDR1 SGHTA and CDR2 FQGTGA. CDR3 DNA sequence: TGTGCCAGCAGCCCAACGACAGGGGGAATGGAGACCCAGTACTTC. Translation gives CASSPTTGGMETQYF.

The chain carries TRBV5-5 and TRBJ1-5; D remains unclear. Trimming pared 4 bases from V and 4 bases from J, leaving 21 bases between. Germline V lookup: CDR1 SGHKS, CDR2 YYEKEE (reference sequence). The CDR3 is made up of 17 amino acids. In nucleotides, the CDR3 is TGTGCCAGCAGCCCCCACGGACGGGAGGGTGGTAATCAGCCCCAGCATTTT. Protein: CASSPHGREGGNQPQHF.

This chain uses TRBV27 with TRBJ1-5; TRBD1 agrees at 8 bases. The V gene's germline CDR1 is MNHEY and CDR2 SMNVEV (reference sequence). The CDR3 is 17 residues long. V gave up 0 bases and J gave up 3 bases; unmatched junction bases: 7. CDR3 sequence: CASSLSPGTGLNQPQHF. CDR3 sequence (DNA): TGTGCCAGCAGTTTATCTCCCGGGACAGGCCTCAATCAGCCCCAGCATTTT.

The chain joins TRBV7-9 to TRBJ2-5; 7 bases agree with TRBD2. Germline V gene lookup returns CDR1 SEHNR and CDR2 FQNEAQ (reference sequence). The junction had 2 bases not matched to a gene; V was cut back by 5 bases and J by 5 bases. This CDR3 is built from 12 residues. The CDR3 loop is CASSRGEETQYF. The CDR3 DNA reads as TGTGCCAGCAGCCGGGGGGAGGAGACCCAGTACTTC.

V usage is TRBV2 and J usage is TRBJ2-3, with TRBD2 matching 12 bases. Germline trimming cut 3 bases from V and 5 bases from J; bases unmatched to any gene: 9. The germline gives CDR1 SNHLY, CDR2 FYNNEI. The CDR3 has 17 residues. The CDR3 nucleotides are TGTGCCAGCAGTGATCAGGCTAGCGGGAGGGCCATAGATACGCAGTATTTT. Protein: CASSDQASGRAIDTQYF. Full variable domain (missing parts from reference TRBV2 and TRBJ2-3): EPEVTQTPSHQVTQMGQEVILRCVPISNHLYFYWYRQILGQKVEFLVSFYNNEISEKSEIFDDQFSVERPDGSNFTLKIRSTKLEDSAMYFCASSDQASGRAIDTQYFGPGTRLTVL.